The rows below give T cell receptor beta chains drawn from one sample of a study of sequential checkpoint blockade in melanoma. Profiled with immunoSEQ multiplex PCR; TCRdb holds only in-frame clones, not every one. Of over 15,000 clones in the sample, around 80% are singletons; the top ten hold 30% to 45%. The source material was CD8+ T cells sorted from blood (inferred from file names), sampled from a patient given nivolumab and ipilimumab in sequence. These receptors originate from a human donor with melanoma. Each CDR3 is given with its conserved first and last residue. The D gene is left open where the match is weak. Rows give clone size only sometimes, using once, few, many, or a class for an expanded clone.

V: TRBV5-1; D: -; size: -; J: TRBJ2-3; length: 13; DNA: TGCGCCAGCAGTTCAGTTTCGGGACAACCACAGTATTTT; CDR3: CASSSVSGQPQYF
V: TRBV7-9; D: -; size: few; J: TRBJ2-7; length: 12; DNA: TGTGCCAGCATATCCCAGGGGAACGAGCAGTACTTC; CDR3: CASISQGNEQYF
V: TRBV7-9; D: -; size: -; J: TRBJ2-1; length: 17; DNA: TGTGCCAGCACCCCCCCCGTTAAACAGGCACCCTACAATGAGCAGTTCTTC; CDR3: CASTPPVKQAPYNEQFF
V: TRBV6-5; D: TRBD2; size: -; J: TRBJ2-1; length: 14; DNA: TGTGCCAGCTCCCCGGGGACTAGTCACAATGAGCAGTTCTTC; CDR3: CASSPGTSHNEQFF
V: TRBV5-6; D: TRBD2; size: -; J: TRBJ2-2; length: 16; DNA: TGTGCCAGCCTACTAGCGGGAGTCGCGAACACCGGGGAGCTGTTTTTT; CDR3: CASLLAGVANTGELFF
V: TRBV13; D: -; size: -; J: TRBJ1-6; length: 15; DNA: TGTGCCAGCAGCTTAAGGGGCTCAGAAATTTCACCCCTCCACTTT; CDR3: CASSLRGSEISPLHF
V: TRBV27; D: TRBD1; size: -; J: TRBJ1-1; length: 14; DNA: TGTGCCAGCAGCTCTTGGACAGGGAACACTGAAGCTTTCTTT; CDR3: CASSSWTGNTEAFF
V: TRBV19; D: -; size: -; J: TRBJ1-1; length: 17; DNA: TGTGCCAGTAGTATCAGTGGCAGGGGTAGATTGAACACTGAAGCTTTCTTT; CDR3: CASSISGRGRLNTEAFF
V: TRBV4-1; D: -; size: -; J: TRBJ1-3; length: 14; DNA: TGCGCCAGCAGCCAAGAACCAGGGTCAAACACCATATATTTT; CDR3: CASSQEPGSNTIYF
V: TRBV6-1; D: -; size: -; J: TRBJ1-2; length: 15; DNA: TGTGCCAGCAGTGAAAGGGGCGGGGGCAGGGGAGGCTACACCTTC; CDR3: CASSERGGGRGGYTF
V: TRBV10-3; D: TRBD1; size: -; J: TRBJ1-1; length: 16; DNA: TGTGCCATCAGTGACCCCGGACAGGGGGCCCCCACTGAAGCTTTCTTT; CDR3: CAISDPGQGAPTEAFF
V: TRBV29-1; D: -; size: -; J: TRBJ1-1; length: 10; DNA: TGCAGCGTTGCAGGGACTGAAGCTTTCTTT; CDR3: CSVAGTEAFF
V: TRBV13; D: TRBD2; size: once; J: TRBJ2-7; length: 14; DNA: TGTGCCAGCAGCTTGAGCCTAGCGGGGGACGAGCAGTACTTC; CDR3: CASSLSLAGDEQYF
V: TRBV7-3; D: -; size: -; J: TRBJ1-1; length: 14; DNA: TGTGCCAGCAGCTTAAATTCAGGGGACACTGAAGCTTTCTTT; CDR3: CASSLNSGDTEAFF
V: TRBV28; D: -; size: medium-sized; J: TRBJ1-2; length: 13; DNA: TGTGCCAGCAGTCAGAGGACAGCTTATGGCTACACCTTC; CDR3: CASSQRTAYGYTF